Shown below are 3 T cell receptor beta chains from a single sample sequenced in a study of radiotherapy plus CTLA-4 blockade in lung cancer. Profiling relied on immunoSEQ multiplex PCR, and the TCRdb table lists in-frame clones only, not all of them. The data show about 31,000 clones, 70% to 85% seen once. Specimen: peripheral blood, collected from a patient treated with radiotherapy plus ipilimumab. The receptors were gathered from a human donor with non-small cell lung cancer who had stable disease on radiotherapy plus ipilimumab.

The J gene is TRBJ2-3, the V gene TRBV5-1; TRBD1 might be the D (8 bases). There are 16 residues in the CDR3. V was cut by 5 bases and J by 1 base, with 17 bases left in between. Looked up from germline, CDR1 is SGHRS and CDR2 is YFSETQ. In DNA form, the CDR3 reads TGCGCCAGCAGAAGATGGACAGGGAGGGGCACAGATACGCAGTATTTT. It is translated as CASRRWTGRGTDTQYF.

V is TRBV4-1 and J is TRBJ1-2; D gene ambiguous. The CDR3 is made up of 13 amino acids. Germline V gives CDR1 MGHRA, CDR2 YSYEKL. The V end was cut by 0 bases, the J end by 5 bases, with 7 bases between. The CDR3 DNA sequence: TGCGCCAGCAGCCAAGATCTTCAGTATGGCTACACCTTC. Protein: CASSQDLQYGYTF.

CDR3 sequence reads: CASSYSAYNEQFF. For the CDR3, the DNA is TGTGCCAGCAGTTACTCTGCTTACAATGAGCAGTTCTTC. V gene TRBV6-5 combines with J gene TRBJ2-1, with D unclear. CDR3 length: 13 amino acids. V dropped 0 bases and J dropped 4 bases, with 4 bases sitting between them. Per the germline V gene, CDR1 is MNHEY and CDR2 is SVGAGI.